A selection of T cell receptor beta chains follows, all from one sample in a study of T cell repertoires in aging, cancer and after chemotherapy. MiXCR, run by TCRdb on the multiplex PCR reads, gives a single entry per CDR3 protein. The sample yields under 7,500 distinct CDR3 sequences, around 40% seen once. The sequenced sample was blood. Receptors were obtained from a human donor in good health. CDR3s leave out the opening cysteine and the closing phenylalanine or tryptophan. The size entry is marked missing in some rows and otherwise reads once, few, many or a size class.

NA TRBV10-3 AISGTENGYT
NA TRBV5-1 ASSFSPGQGPEQY
NA TRBV6-5 ASSYATGRGTYNSPLH
NA TRBV20-1 SAPPSDTQY
few TRBV12-3/TRBV12-4 ASRGRTEDRRGYT
NA TRBV11-2 ASSLYTSGGAVRNEQF
NA TRBV18 ASSPGQGAPTLGEQY
NA TRBV24-1 ATTDGGGELF
few TRBV6-5 ASTPGGILYGYT
NA TRBV7-2 ASTHTHQETQY
NA TRBV6-5 ASTTSGTGTYEQY
once TRBV5-1 ASSSSDRVSYEQY
NA TRBV19 ASRYTTGQPYNEQF
few TRBV12-5 ASGFWARGHETQY
NA TRBV20-1 SARAWGEYQETQY
NA TRBV7-6 ASSPDRVYEQY